These 30 T cell receptor beta chains were sequenced from one sample in a study of cytomegalovirus exposure and HLA in healthy donors. PCR used 60 Vbeta primers and 13 Jbeta primers. Measured with immunoSEQ multiplex PCR; TCRdb has only the in-frame clones, and not every one. This table has about 170,000 clones, roughly 80% appearing once. The specimen was PBMCs. The receptors were sampled from a woman under 30 in good health and CMV-seronegative.

Regarding this clone: The junction differs from germline at one of its ends, possibly a read error. The V gene is TRBV2, the J gene TRBJ1-4, with 7 bases fitting TRBD1. Germline V gives CDR1 SNHLY, CDR2 FYNNEI. The CDR3 extends over 13 amino acids. Here the CDR3 DNA reads TGTGCCAGCAGCGCCTCCGGGACAGTTTTTGCCCTGTTT. Translation gives CASSASGTVFALF.

The J gene is TRBJ2-7, the V gene TRBV29-1; 9 nucleotides line up with TRBD1. The CDR3 has 13 residues. The ends lost 7 bases at V and 2 bases at J; junction bases unmatched: 6. Germline V gene lookup returns CDR1 SQVTM and CDR2 ANQGSEA. The chain's CDR3 is CSAQGDRAYEQYF. CDR3 nucleotides: TGCAGCGCCCAGGGGGACAGGGCCTACGAGCAGTACTTC.

The rearrangement links TRBV7-9 to TRBJ2-5; 9 nucleotides align to TRBD2. In germline, CDR1 is SEHNR, CDR2 FQNEAQ (reference sequence). This CDR3 has 13 amino acids. Unmatched junction bases numbered 9, after V lost 5 bases and J lost 11 bases. The CDR3 sequence: CASSLSGRWEQYF. CDR3 coding DNA: TGTGCCAGCAGCCTGAGCGGGAGGTGGGAGCAGTACTTC.

The chain is built from TRBV6-5 and TRBJ1-2; 8 nucleotides agree with TRBD1. This CDR3 spans 15 amino acids. Germline-derived CDR1 and CDR2 are MNHEY and SVGAGI. J lost 4 bases, V lost 1 base, and 5 bases had no gene match. In DNA form, the CDR3 reads TGTGCCAGCAGTTACTTCCCCGGACAGGGCTATGGCTACACCTTC. This gives the protein CASSYFPGQGYGYTF.

The chain is built from TRBV12-5 and TRBJ2-3; 8 bases agree with TRBD2. CDR1 LGHNT and CDR2 FRNRAP come from the germline V gene. V trimming: 2 bases; J trimming: 2 bases; junction bases outside the gene matches: 12. The CDR3 contains 18 residues. In DNA, the CDR3 is TGTGCTAGTGGTTTGATCCCGTCGACTAGCGAGACCACAGATACGCAGTATTTT. Amino acid sequence: CASGLIPSTSETTDTQYF.

The chain carries TRBV18 and TRBJ1-1, with 7 positions matching TRBD1. The germline CDR1 and CDR2 sequences are KGHSH and LQKENI. Trimming removed 0 bases from V and 4 bases from J; junction bases left unmatched: 5. This CDR3 is 15 amino acids long. CDR3 region: CASSPPTGDGTEAFF. CDR3 nucleotide sequence: TGTGCCAGCTCACCACCCACAGGGGATGGCACTGAAGCTTTCTTT.

The J gene is TRBJ1-2, the V gene TRBV11-3; 7 nucleotides line up with TRBD1. Germline-derived CDR1 and CDR2 are SGHNT and YENEEA. The CDR3 is 14 amino acids. V shed 2 bases, J shed 2 bases, and the junction held 2 bases outside the gene matches. The CDR3 DNA reads as TGTGCCAGCAGCTTAAGGGGGCTGAACTATGGCTACACCTTC. This sequence encodes CASSLRGLNYGYTF.

The rearrangement joins TRBV9 to TRBJ1-4; 7 bases are a match to TRBD1. Germline V gives CDR1 SGDLS, CDR2 YYNGEE. V was pared by 4 bases and J by 3 bases, with 24 bases of the junction left unmatched. The CDR3 is 21 residues long. CDR3 sequence reads: CASSSQGEGDVPAYPNEKLFF. CDR3 sequence (DNA): TGTGCCAGCAGCTCCCAGGGGGAAGGGGACGTGCCAGCTTACCCTAATGAAAAACTGTTTTTT.

The V gene is TRBV7-9, the J gene TRBJ2-3; 8 nucleotides match TRBD1. The length of the CDR3 is 15 residues. The J segment lost 5 bases and the V segment lost 1 base, leaving 5 bases of the junction unmatched. Germline-derived CDR1 and CDR2 are SEHNR and FQNEAQ (reference sequence). CDR3 residues: CASSLGTGILDTQYF. The CDR3 DNA is TGTGCCAGCAGCTTAGGGACAGGGATTTTAGATACGCAGTATTTT.

The gene calls are TRBV29-1 and TRBJ1-1, with D perhaps TRBD1 (5 bases). The CDR3 contains 12 residues. The germline V gene has CDR1 SQVTM and CDR2 ANQGSEA. V was pared by 8 bases and J by 1 base, with 11 bases between. This CDR3 is CSTSTGNTEAFF. In DNA form, the CDR3 reads TGCAGCACATCAACAGGGAACACTGAAGCTTTCTTT.

CDR3 in DNA: TGTGCCAGCAGCCAATGGGACAGCAACACTGAAGCTTTCTTT. Its translation is CASSQWDSNTEAFF. V usage is TRBV7-9 and J usage is TRBJ1-1; TRBD1 matches 7 bases. With 5 bases clipped from V and 2 bases from J, the junction kept 5 bases outside the gene matches. The germline gives CDR1 SEHNR, CDR2 FQNEAQ (reference sequence). The CDR3 length is 14 residues.

The chain couples TRBV5-1 to TRBJ2-1, with 13 bases matching TRBD2. The germline gives CDR1 SGHRS, CDR2 YFSETQ. With 0 bases clipped from V and 7 bases from J, the junction kept 4 bases outside the gene matches. There are 16 residues in the CDR3. CDR3 in amino acids: CASSLGTSGSWNEQFF. In nucleotides, the CDR3 is TGCGCCAGCAGCTTGGGGACTAGCGGGAGTTGGAATGAGCAGTTCTTC. The whole variable domain, filled in from reference TRBV5-1 and TRBJ2-1, reads KAGVTQTPRYLIKTRGQQVTLSCSPISGHRSVSWYQQTPGQGLQFLFEYFSETQRNKGNFPGRFSGRQFSNSRSEMNVSTLELGDSALYLCASSLGTSGSWNEQFFGPGTRLTVL.

The CDR3 sequence: CASSLGWVAGDSYEQYF. The CDR3 DNA reads as TGTGCCAGCAGCTTAGGATGGGTAGCGGGAGATTCCTACGAGCAGTACTTC. The genes are TRBV11-2 and TRBJ2-7, with 9 nucleotides matching TRBD2. The CDR3 sequence is 17 residues long. With 1 base clipped from V and 1 base from J, the junction kept 8 bases outside the gene matches. CDR1 is SGHAT, CDR2 FQNNGV, per germline.

This chain joins TRBV27 and TRBJ1-5; TRBD1 agrees at 7 bases. This CDR3 contains 14 residues. The V segment lost 2 bases and the J segment 4 bases; nucleotides outside the gene matches: 2. The V gene's germline CDR1 is MNHEY and CDR2 SMNVEV (reference sequence). The CDR3 region has the DNA TGTGCCAGCAGTTTAAACAGGGGTAATCAGCCCCAGCATTTT. Amino acids: CASSLNRGNQPQHF.

The chain joins TRBV7-2 to TRBJ2-3; maybe TRBD2 (5 bases). The germline CDR1 and CDR2 sequences are SGHTA and FQGNSA. CDR3 size: 15 residues. Trimming removed 7 bases from V and 0 bases from J, with 14 bases in between. CDR3 residues: CASTLGSSSTDTQYF. The CDR3 DNA follows: TGTGCCAGCACCCTAGGGAGCTCTAGCACAGATACGCAGTATTTT.

The V gene is TRBV9, the J gene TRBJ1-2; 7 nucleotides agree with TRBD1. The J segment lost 8 bases and the V segment lost 1 base, leaving 11 bases of the junction unmatched. The germline V gene encodes CDR1 SGDLS and CDR2 YYNGEE. The CDR3 consists of 15 residues. The CDR3 DNA follows: TGTGCCAGCAGCGTATCCCCCCACTCGACAGGGGGCTACACCTTC. Translating it yields CASSVSPHSTGGYTF. Full variable domain (outside the CDR3, taken from reference TRBV9 and TRBJ1-2): DSGVTQTPKHLITATGQRVTLRCSPRSGDLSVYWYQQSLDQGLQFLIQYYNGEERAKGNILERFSAQQFPDLHSELNLSSLELGDSALYFCASSVSPHSTGGYTFGSGTRLTVV.

The chain carries TRBV11-2 and TRBJ1-2; D unclear. Germline V CDR1 and CDR2: SGHAT, FQNNGV. CDR3 length: 14 residues. Trimming left V 1 base short and J 8 bases short, with 14 bases between. CDR3 residues: CASSLAGSGRGYTF. CDR3 nucleotides: TGTGCCAGCAGCTTAGCGGGTTCGGGGAGAGGCTACACCTTC.

This chain links TRBV27 with TRBJ2-5, with 10 nucleotides matching TRBD2. The J call may not be correct, given that the DNA end is closer to TRBJ2-7. Germline V CDR1 and CDR2: MNHEY, SMNVEV (reference sequence). CDR3 length equals 15 residues. CDR3 DNA: TGTGCCAGCAGTTTAGCTAGCGGGAGCACCTACGAGCAGTACTTC. It translates to CASSLASGSTYEQYF.

This clone was picked up one time. The V call is TRBV4-1, the J call TRBJ1-1, with D possibly TRBD1 on 5 matching bases. V gave up 6 bases and J gave up 10 bases, with 12 bases separating them. Germline CDR1 and CDR2: MGHRA and YSYEKL. The CDR3 is 11 amino acids. CDR3 DNA: TGCGCCAGCAGTACAGGAGCGACAGCTTTCTTT. Protein sequence: CASSTGATAFF.

The J gene is TRBJ2-7, the V gene TRBV28, with 11 bases fitting TRBD2. CDR3 size: 15 residues. The germline V gene has CDR1 MDHEN and CDR2 SYDVKM. V lost 5 bases, J lost 3 bases, and 6 bases stayed unmatched. In DNA form, the CDR3 reads TGTGCCAGCAGTCCAGAAACTAGCGGGAGCTACGAGCAGTACTTC. As protein: CASSPETSGSYEQYF.

V usage is TRBV5-4 and J usage is TRBJ2-2, with 7 bases lining up with TRBD2. The CDR3 length is 16 residues. The ends lost 4 bases at V and 5 bases at J; junction bases unmatched: 11. From germline, CDR1 is SGHNT and CDR2 YYREEE (reference sequence). The CDR3 nucleotides are TGTGCCAGCAGCCCGGGACTAACTTCTGTAACCGGGGAGCTGTTTTTT. The encoded protein is CASSPGLTSVTGELFF. The full variable domain, rest sourced from reference TRBV5-4 and TRBJ2-2, is ETGVTQSPTHLIKTRGQQVTLRCSSQSGHNTVSWYQQALGQGPQFIFQYYREEENGRGNFPPRFSGLQFPNYSSELNVNALELDDSALYLCASSPGLTSVTGELFFGEGSRLTVL.

This chain uses TRBV10-3 with TRBJ2-1, with 12 bases identical to TRBD2. J was trimmed by 8 bases and V by 2 bases; bases with no gene match: 4. The CDR3 spans 15 residues. Germline V lookup: CDR1 ENHRY, CDR2 SYGVKD. The CDR3 bases are TGTGCCATCAGTGAGGGACTAGCGGGATCCGATGAGCAGTTCTTC. It is translated as CAISEGLAGSDEQFF.

This rearrangement joins TRBV5-1 to TRBJ2-3; 10 nucleotides line up with TRBD2. CDR1 and CDR2 (germline): SGHRS, YFSETQ. V was clipped by 2 bases and J by 2 bases; unmatched bases: 5. The CDR3 is 16 residues long. CDR3 protein: CASSLGAGGTTDTQYF. The CDR3 bases are TGCGCCAGCAGCTTAGGAGCGGGAGGGACCACAGATACGCAGTATTTT.

The rearrangement links TRBV27 to TRBJ2-1; D is uncertain. With 3 bases removed from V and 0 bases from J, the gap between germline ends came to 3 bases. CDR3 length: 13 amino acids. Germline CDR1 is MNHEY and CDR2 is SMNVEV (reference sequence). The CDR3 DNA reads TGTGCCAGCAGTTTTCTCTCCTACAATGAGCAGTTCTTC. It codes for CASSFLSYNEQFF.

The J gene is TRBJ2-2, the V gene TRBV19; maybe TRBD1 (6 bases). The CDR3 sequence is 15 residues long. Germline V CDR1 and CDR2: LNHDA, SQIVND (reference sequence). Trimming left V 7 bases short and J 4 bases short, with 16 bases between. As DNA, the CDR3 is TGTGCCAGTAAGGGGGTGCAGGGGCTCACCGGGGAGCTGTTTTTT. This gives the protein CASKGVQGLTGELFF.

The rearrangement joins TRBV27 to TRBJ2-2; D is uncertain. This CDR3 is built from 15 residues. Germline assignment: CDR1 MNHEY and CDR2 SMNVEV (reference sequence). The V and J ends lost 1 base and 4 bases respectively, with 10 bases between them. The CDR3 DNA is TGTGCCAGCAGTTTATACGCCTACGGCACCGGGGAGCTGTTTTTT. It encodes CASSLYAYGTGELFF.

V is TRBV27 and J is TRBJ1-5; 8 bases are a match to TRBD1. CDR3 length: 17 residues. Germline V lookup: CDR1 MNHEY, CDR2 SMNVEV (reference sequence). Trimming at V came to 2 bases and at J to 5 bases, leaving 11 bases not matched to a gene. DNA for the CDR3: TGTGCCAGCAGTTTAGGTCGTTCAGGGGGCTCATATCAGCCCCAGCATTTT. This sequence encodes CASSLGRSGGSYQPQHF.

This rearrangement joins TRBV4-1 to TRBJ2-5, with TRBD2 matching 8 bases. V dropped 4 bases and J dropped 3; count of bases not matched to a gene: 16. CDR1 is MGHRA and CDR2 is YSYEKL in the germline V gene. The CDR3 sequence is 18 residues long. CDR3 DNA: TGCGCCAGCAGCCCCGAATCCCAACGGGGGGGCGAGGAAGAGACCCAGTACTTC. Residues: CASSPESQRGGEEETQYF.

The rearrangement links TRBV5-6 to TRBJ2-5, with D possibly matching TRBD1 (6 bases). V was pared by 0 bases and J by 11 bases, with 11 bases between. Germline CDR1 is SGHDT and CDR2 is YYEEEE. The CDR3 is made up of 12 amino acids. CDR3 protein: CASSLDRVEQYF. In DNA, the CDR3 is TGTGCCAGCAGCTTGGACAGGGTGGAGCAGTACTTC.

The V call is TRBV7-6, the J call TRBJ2-3; D is undetermined. In germline, CDR1 is SGHVS, CDR2 FNYEAQ. The CDR3 is made up of 13 amino acids. V gave up 5 bases and J gave up 3 bases, with 9 bases separating them. The CDR3, as DNA: TGTGCCAGCAGCCCTAGTCGAACAGATACGCAGTATTTT. Residues: CASSPSRTDTQYF. The whole variable domain, filled in from reference TRBV7-6 and TRBJ2-3, reads GAGVSQSPRYKVTKRGQDVALRCDPISGHVSLYWYRQALGQGPEFLTYFNYEAQQDKSGLPNDRFSAERPEGSISTLTIQRTEQRDSAMYRCASSPSRTDTQYFGPGTRLTVL.